The clone carrying this T cell receptor (beta chain) was seen at least ten times. As yet, its antigen is unknown. Among the patients, aged 18 to 65, hyperthyroidism was newly diagnosed and had lasted under 2 months. Fresh peripheral blood, roughly 9.8 ml of it, supplied the PBMCs. Per the germline V gene, CDR1 is SGHTA and CDR2 is FQGNSA. The CDR3 contains 12 residues. V lost 0 bases to trimming and J lost 9 bases, with 7 bases between them. This entry comes from a study of T cells in Graves' hyperthyroidism and ophthalmopathy. Study-wide findings and caveats: Before onset, ophthalmopathy was predicted by the model a median approximately 6.6 months earlier.

RNA transcripts gave rise to amplified TCR beta CDR3 regions. RT-PCR in the first round (using the HTBI primer set) targeted the TCR CDR3. TCRdb used MiXCR to reprocess the multiplex PCR reads, holding one entry per CDR3 protein. This table holds 550,000 to 650,000 distinct CDR3 sequences, 12% to 15% found once. This sequence originates from a woman aged 40 to 49 with Graves' hyperthyroidism. The chain recombines TRBV7-2 with TRBJ2-3; D is unresolved. Material for sequencing was blood. The DNA for the CDR3 is TGTGCCAGCAGCTTAGCGCTGGGGACGCAGTATTTT. Amino acids: CASSLALGTQYF.